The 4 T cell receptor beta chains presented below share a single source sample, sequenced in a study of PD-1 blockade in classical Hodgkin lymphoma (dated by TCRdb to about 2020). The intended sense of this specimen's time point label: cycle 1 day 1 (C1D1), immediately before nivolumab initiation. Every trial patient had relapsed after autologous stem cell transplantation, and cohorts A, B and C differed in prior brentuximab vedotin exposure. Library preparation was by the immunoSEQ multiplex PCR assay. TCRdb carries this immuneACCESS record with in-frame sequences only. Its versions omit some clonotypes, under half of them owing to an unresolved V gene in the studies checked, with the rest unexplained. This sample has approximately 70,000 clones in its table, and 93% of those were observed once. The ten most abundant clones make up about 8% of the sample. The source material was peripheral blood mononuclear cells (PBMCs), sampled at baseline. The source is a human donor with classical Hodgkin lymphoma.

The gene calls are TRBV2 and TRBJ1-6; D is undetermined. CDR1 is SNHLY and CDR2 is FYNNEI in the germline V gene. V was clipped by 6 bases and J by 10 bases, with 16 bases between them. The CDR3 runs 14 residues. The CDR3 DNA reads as TGTGCCAGCAGGCTGAGGACCTACGACTCACCCCTCCACTTT. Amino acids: CASRLRTYDSPLHF. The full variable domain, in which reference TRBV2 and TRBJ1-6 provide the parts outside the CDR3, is EPEVTQTPSHQVTQMGQEVILRCVPISNHLYFYWYRQILGQKVEFLVSFYNNEISEKSEIFDDQFSVERPDGSNFTLKIRSTKLEDSAMYFCASRLRTYDSPLHFGNGTRLTVT.

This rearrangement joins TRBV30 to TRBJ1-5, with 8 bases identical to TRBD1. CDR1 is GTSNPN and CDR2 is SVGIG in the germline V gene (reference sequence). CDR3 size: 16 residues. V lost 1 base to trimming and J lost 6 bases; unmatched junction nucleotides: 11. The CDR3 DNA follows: TGTGCCTGGAGTGCGCCCCAGGGGGCACCAGGTCAGCCCCAGCATTTT. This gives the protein CAWSAPQGAPGQPQHF.

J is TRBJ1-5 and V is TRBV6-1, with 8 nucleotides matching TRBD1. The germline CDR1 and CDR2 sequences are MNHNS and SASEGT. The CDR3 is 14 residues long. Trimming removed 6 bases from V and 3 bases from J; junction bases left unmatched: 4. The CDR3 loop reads CASSAQGANQPQHF. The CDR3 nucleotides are TGTGCCAGCAGCGCCCAGGGGGCCAATCAGCCCCAGCATTTT.

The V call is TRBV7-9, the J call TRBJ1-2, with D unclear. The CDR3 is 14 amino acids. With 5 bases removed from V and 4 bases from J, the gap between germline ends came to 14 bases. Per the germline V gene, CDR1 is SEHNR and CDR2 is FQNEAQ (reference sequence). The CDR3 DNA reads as TGTGCCAGCAGCCCACGGACGGGCCGCTATGGCTACACCTTC. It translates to CASSPRTGRYGYTF.